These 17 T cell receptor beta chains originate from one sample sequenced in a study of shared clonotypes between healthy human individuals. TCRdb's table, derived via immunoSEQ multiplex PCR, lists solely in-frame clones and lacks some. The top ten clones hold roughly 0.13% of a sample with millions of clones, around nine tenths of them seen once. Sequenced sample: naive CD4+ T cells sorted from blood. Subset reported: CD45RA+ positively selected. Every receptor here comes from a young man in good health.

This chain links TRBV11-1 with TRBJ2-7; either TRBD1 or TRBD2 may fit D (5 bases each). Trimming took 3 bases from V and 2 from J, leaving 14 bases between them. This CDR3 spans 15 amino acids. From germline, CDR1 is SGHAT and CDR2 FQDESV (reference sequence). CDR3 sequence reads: CASSFTRGDTYEQYF. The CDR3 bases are TGTGCCAGCAGCTTCACGAGGGGCGATACCTACGAGCAGTACTTC.

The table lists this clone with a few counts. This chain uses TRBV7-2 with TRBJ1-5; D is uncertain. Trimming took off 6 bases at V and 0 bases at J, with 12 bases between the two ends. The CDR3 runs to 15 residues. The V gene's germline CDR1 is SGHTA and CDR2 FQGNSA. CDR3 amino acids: CASSLYGDSNQPQHF. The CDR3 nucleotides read TGTGCCAGCAGTCTTTACGGGGATAGCAATCAGCCCCAGCATTTT.

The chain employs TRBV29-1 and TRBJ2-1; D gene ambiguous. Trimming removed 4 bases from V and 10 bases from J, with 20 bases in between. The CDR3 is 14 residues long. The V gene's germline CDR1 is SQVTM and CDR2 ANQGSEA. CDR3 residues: CSVVARRVREEQFF. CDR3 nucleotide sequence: TGCAGCGTTGTAGCCAGGCGTGTTAGAGAAGAGCAGTTCTTC.

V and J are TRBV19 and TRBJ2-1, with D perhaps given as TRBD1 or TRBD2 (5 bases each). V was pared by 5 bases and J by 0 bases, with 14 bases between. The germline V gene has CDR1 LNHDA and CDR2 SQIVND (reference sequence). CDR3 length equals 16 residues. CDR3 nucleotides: TGTGCCAGTAGTCCCCATACCGGGACCTCCTACAATGAGCAGTTCTTC. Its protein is CASSPHTGTSYNEQFF.

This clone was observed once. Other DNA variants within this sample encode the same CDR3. The chain's CDR3 is CASSLDRVEQFF. In nucleotides, the CDR3 is TGTGCCAGCAGCTTAGACAGGGTTGAGCAGTTCTTC. This sequence joins TRBV7-2 and TRBJ2-1, with D perhaps TRBD1 (6 bases). The ends were cut back, 1 base at V and 9 bases at J, with 7 bases in the middle. Looked up from germline, CDR1 is SGHTA and CDR2 is FQGNSA. CDR3 length: 12 residues.

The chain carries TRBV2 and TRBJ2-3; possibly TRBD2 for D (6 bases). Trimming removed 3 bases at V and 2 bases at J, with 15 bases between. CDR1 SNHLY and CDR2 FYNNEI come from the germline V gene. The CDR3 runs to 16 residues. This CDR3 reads CASSDGRDLYTDTQYF. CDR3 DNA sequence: TGTGCCAGCAGTGACGGGCGGGACCTCTACACAGATACGCAGTATTTT.

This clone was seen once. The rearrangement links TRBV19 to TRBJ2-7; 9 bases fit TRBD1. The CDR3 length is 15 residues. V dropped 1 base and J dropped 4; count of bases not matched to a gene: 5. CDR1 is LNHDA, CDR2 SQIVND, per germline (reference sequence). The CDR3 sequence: CASSIALGQGYEQYF. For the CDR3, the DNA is TGTGCCAGTAGTATAGCCCTGGGACAGGGTTACGAGCAGTACTTC.

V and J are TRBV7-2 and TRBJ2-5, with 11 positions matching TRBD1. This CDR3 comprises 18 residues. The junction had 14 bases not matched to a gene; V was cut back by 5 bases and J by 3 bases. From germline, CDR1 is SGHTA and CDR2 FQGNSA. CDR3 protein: CASSPDRGRRGGKETQYF. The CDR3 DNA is TGTGCCAGCAGCCCGGACAGGGGGCGCAGGGGTGGGAAAGAGACCCAGTACTTC.

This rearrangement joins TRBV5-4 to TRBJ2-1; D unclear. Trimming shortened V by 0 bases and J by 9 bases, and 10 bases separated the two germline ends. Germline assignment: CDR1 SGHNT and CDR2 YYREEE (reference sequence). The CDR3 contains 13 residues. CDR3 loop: CASSLESSGEQFF. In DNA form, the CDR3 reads TGTGCCAGCAGCTTGGAGAGTTCGGGTGAGCAGTTCTTC.

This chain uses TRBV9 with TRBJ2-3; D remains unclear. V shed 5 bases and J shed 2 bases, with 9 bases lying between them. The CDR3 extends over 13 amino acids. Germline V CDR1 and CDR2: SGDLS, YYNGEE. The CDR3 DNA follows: TGTGCCAGCAGAACCGACCCCACAGATACGCAGTATTTT. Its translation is CASRTDPTDTQYF.

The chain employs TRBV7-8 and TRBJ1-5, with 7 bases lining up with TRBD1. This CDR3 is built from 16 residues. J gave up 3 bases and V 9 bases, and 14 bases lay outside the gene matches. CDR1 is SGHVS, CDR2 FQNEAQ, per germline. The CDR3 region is CASHLSPGTANQPQHF. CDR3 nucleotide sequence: TGTGCCAGTCACCTTTCCCCCGGGACAGCCAATCAGCCCCAGCATTTT.

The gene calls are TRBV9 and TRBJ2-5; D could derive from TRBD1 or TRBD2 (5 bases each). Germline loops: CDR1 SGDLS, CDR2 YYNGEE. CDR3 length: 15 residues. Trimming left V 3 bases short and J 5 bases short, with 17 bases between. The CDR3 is CASSAGPLFQETQYF. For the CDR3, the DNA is TGTGCCAGCAGCGCGGGGCCCCTTTTTCAGGAGACCCAGTACTTC.

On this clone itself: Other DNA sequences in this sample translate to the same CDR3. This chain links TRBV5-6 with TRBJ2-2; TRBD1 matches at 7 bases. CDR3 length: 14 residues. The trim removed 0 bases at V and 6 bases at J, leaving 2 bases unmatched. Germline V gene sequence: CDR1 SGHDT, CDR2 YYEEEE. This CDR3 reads CASSLGQGAGELFF. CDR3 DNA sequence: TGTGCCAGCAGCTTGGGACAGGGTGCCGGGGAGCTGTTTTTT.

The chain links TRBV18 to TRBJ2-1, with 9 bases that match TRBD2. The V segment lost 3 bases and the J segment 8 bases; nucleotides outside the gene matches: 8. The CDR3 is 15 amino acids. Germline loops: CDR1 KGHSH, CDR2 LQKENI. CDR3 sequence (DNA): TGTGCCAGCTCACCTGGCGGGGGGGCCTCAGATGAGCAGTTCTTC. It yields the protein CASSPGGGASDEQFF.

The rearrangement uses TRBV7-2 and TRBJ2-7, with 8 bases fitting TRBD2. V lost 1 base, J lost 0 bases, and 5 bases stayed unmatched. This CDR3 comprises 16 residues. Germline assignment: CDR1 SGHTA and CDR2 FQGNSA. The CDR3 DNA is TGTGCCAGCAGCTTAGATACCGGGAGGGCCTCCTACGAGCAGTACTTC. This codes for CASSLDTGRASYEQYF.

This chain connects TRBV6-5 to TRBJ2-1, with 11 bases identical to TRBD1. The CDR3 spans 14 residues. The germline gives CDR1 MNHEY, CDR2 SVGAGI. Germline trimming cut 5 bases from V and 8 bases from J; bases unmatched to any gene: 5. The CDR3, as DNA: TGTGCCAGCAGTGGGACAGGGGGTTGGGATGAGCAGTTCTTC. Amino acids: CASSGTGGWDEQFF.

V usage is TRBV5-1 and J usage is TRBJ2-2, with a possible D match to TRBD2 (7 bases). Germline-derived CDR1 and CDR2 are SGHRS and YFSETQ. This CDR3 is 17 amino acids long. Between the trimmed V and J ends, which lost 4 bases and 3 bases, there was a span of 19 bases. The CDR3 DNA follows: TGCGCCAGCAGCCCACAGCTCGGGGGGCGAGACACCGGGGAGCTGTTTTTT. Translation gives CASSPQLGGRDTGELFF.